This T cell receptor beta chain was observed in a study of immune heterogeneity within non-small cell lung tumors listed by TCRdb under 2018. Background on the whole study: Histology comprised a handful of squamous cell carcinomas, about nine non-squamous carcinomas and 1 tumor not otherwise specified. TCR repertoire analysis included about 60 tumor loci from around 15 patients, whereas transcriptome data included only approximately 48 loci from approximately 11 patients. The study combined whole-exome sequencing, RNA-seq and TCR beta repertoire sequencing of multiple spatially distinct regions from each NSCLC tumor to examine intratumoral immune heterogeneity. Binding of neoantigens to the HLA alleles of each patient was predicted with netMHCpan-3.0 for mutant peptides of 8 to 11 amino acids. Study-level results and caveats: For the most part, high-frequency TCR beta clonotypes differed from one individual patient to another. Within a given patient, the same dominant CDR3B clonotypes showed up repeatedly across loci, although different tumor locations also carried unique high-frequency clones. Local tumor mutational burden and local T-cell repertoire clonality had a statistically significant but moderate positive correlation (R approximately 0.34).

The CDR3 numbers 14 residues from cysteine through phenylalanine. The DNA shown is the 42-base CDR3, in frame from base 1. A distance of 9 bases separates the germline ends of V and J, which lose 1 base and 4 bases respectively. CDR1 is given as SGHTA and CDR2 as FQGNSA, both from the germline V gene. This clonotype was seen a few times. Its antigen is currently not known. One base away there is no much larger clone; base qualities are not given. The TCR beta CDR3 region was amplified with a multiplex PCR system whose first round of about 11 cycles used 32 V-gene forward primers and 13 J-gene reverse primers. The first PCR round was done with a QIAGEN Multiplex PCR Kit, and the primer sequences were filed in Chinese patent CN105087789A. Illumina universal primers were added in a second PCR round performed with the Phusion High-Fidelity PCR Kit. Sequencing of the TCR libraries was done on the Illumina HiSeq X Ten platform in paired-end mode with a 151 bp read length. Concerning the study's data processing: Cutadapt was used to discard reads without multiplex PCR primers, PEAR merged the read pairs, and MiXCR with default settings called the CDR3 regions. Shannon entropy measured repertoire diversity, while clonality was calculated as one minus the Shannon entropy divided by the ln of the count of productive unique sequences. Clonotypes present at frequencies of at least 0.5% were defined as dominant or high-frequency T-cell clones. TCRdb's own reprocessing of the public reads used fastp at Q25 and MiXCR and kept productive beta chains. Every distinct CDR3 protein forms one entry, paired with its most common genes and DNA. TCRdb's processing, not the authors', yielded these V and J calls. The sample has several thousand distinct CDR3 sequences on record, 20% to 25% of them singletons. The ten largest clones add up to approximately 15% of the sample.

Genomic DNA was extracted from bulk tumor tissue and used as the TCR template, and 600 ng gDNA was amplified per sample. Multiple biopsies per primary tumor were taken during surgery, spaced as far apart as possible within the tumor mass. The study cohort was described as untreated, and the patients were newly diagnosed NSCLC cases having curative surgery. Donors were about 14 newly diagnosed non-small cell lung cancer patients undergoing surgery with curative intent. Resected tumor masses were reviewed by two independent pathologists. Only DNA and RNA samples of high quality went on to sequencing. The receptor chain draws on TRBV7-2 and TRBJ2-3, and perhaps TRBD1 as D gene, on 6 matching bases. The sequence was obtained from a female donor with non-small cell lung cancer. The material sequenced was lung tumor tissue. For the CDR3, the sequence is CASSLDQGSDTQYF. The DNA sequence is given as TGTGCCAGCAGCTTAGATCAGGGGTCAGATACGCAGTATTTT.